These 8 T cell receptor beta chains share one sample of origin, sequenced in a study of T-cell memory formation after mild COVID-19. TCRdb reprocessed the 5' RACE reads via MiXCR and lists one record per CDR3 protein. The data contain roughly 620,000 distinct CDR3 sequences, 18% of them singletons. Sequenced sample: PBMCs or a T cell subset sorted from them (not recorded which). The receptors derive from an adult woman who had mild COVID-19 (a few samples of this study predate the infection). Cell type and time point are not known.

This clonotype was recorded a few times. The chain employs TRBV6-2 or TRBV6-3 and TRBJ2-1, with 8 bases lining up with TRBD1. The CDR3 runs to 16 residues. With V trimmed by 5 bases and J by 5 bases, 11 bases remained unmatched. The germline CDR1 and CDR2 sequences are MNHEY and SVGEGT. The CDR3: CASSPRQGIFHNEQFF. CDR3 nucleotide sequence: TGTGCCAGCAGTCCTAGACAGGGGATCTTCCACAATGAGCAGTTCTTC.

This clonotype was detected a few times. This rearrangement joins TRBV7-9 to TRBJ2-3; D gene ambiguous. Germline V gene sequence: CDR1 SEHNR, CDR2 FQNEAQ (reference sequence). V was shortened by 5 bases and J by 2 bases, with 14 bases between the two germline ends. The CDR3 is 15 residues long. The CDR3 loop is CASSHKAANTDTQYF. The CDR3 bases are TGTGCCAGCAGCCACAAGGCGGCCAACACAGATACGCAGTATTTT.

CDR3 residues: CASSLGGGGSPLHF. In DNA, the CDR3 is TGTGCCAGCAGCCTCGGAGGGGGGGGATCACCCCTCCACTTT. The V and J genes are TRBV7-9 and TRBJ1-6, with D tentatively TRBD1 (6 bases). Looked up from germline, CDR1 is SEHNR and CDR2 is FQNEAQ (reference sequence). Trimming took 5 bases from V and 10 from J, leaving 15 bases between them. CDR3 length: 14 residues.

The rearrangement uses TRBV19 and TRBJ2-1; 8 bases line up with TRBD2. CDR3 length equals 14 residues. Trimming cost V 4 bases and J 7 bases; bases outside gene matches: 6. CDR1 and CDR2 from the germline V gene are LNHDA and SQIVND (reference sequence). As DNA, the CDR3 is TGTGCCAGTAGTACGGGACTAGTAGGTAATGAGCAGTTCTTC. It yields the protein CASSTGLVGNEQFF.

The chain recombines TRBV4-3 with TRBJ2-7; the match to TRBD2 covers 9 bases. This CDR3 is built from 17 residues. The ends lost 0 bases at V and 0 bases at J; junction bases unmatched: 6. The germline CDR1 and CDR2 sequences are LGHNA and YSLEER. CDR3 amino acids: CASSQDPGGRASYEQYF. CDR3 DNA sequence: TGCGCCAGCAGCCAAGATCCTGGCGGGAGGGCCTCCTACGAGCAGTACTTC.

J is TRBJ1-4 and V is TRBV7-9; 7 nucleotides agree with TRBD1. The CDR3 is made up of 13 amino acids. J was trimmed by 8 bases and V by 4 bases; bases with no gene match: 4. Germline CDR1 SEHNR, CDR2 FQNEAQ (reference sequence). The CDR3 region is CASSSGGDEKLFF. CDR3 bases: TGTGCCAGCAGCTCAGGGGGAGACGAAAAACTGTTTTTT.

This clonotype was seen a handful of times. The chain has TRBV4-1 and TRBJ1-4, with 7 bases lining up with TRBD1. Germline assignment: CDR1 MGHRA and CDR2 YSYEKL. CDR3 size: 15 residues. The junction had 6 bases not matched to a gene; V was cut back by 1 base and J by 7 bases. The CDR3 region has the DNA TGCGCCAGCAGCCAAGTGGGAGGGGGCATTGAAAAACTGTTTTTT. Translating it yields CASSQVGGGIEKLFF.

This clonotype was counted between two and nine times. Here the CDR3 reads CASSQSERVPYNEQFF. The DNA of the CDR3 is TGCGCCAGCAGCCAATCCGAGCGGGTACCCTACAATGAGCAGTTCTTC. The chain joins TRBV4-1 to TRBJ2-1, with a possible D match to TRBD2 (6 bases). Trimming shortened V by 2 bases and J by 2 bases, and 13 bases separated the two germline ends. This CDR3 is 16 amino acids long. Per the germline V gene, CDR1 is MGHRA and CDR2 is YSYEKL.